Following are 18 T cell receptor beta chains from one sample sequenced in a study of T-cell memory formation after mild COVID-19. TCRdb reanalysed the 5' RACE reads using MiXCR and keeps one entry per CDR3 protein. The profile shows approximately 350,000 distinct CDR3 sequences, about an eighth of them singletons. The sample consisted of PBMCs or a T cell subset sorted from them (not recorded which). Source of these receptors: a man between 18 and 35 years old who had mild COVID-19 (a few samples of this study predate the infection). Cell type and time point are not known.

The V gene is TRBV20-1, the J gene TRBJ2-1; D is ambiguous. V gave up 8 bases and J gave up 5 bases, with 22 bases separating them. The germline V gene has CDR1 DFQATT and CDR2 SNEGSKA (reference sequence). The length of the CDR3 is 15 residues. CDR3 DNA sequence: TGCAGTACTCGAGGTGAGAGGTCCGCAAACAATGAGCAGTTCTTC. Translation: CSTRGERSANNEQFF.

CDR3 loop: CASSLGTSGLQYF. The CDR3 coding sequence is TGTGCCAGCAGCTTAGGGACTAGCGGTTTGCAGTATTTT. The chain recombines TRBV7-2 with TRBJ2-3; 10 nucleotides line up with TRBD2. From germline, CDR1 is SGHTA and CDR2 FQGNSA. This CDR3 is built from 13 residues. The V segment lost 1 base and the J segment 11 bases; nucleotides outside the gene matches: 3.

CDR3 nucleotides: TGCAGTGCTAGAGGGGGTGCCGTGAACACTGAAGCTTTCTTT. It encodes CSARGGAVNTEAFF. This chain joins TRBV20-1 and TRBJ1-1; no definite D call. The CDR3 has 14 amino acids. V was clipped by 1 base and J by 0 bases, with 9 bases between them. Germline V lookup: CDR1 DFQATT, CDR2 SNEGSKA (reference sequence).

The genes are TRBV9 and TRBJ2-7, with 9 nucleotides matching TRBD1. The CDR3 sequence is 15 residues long. The germline gives CDR1 SGDLS, CDR2 YYNGEE. V lost 0 bases to trimming and J lost 3 bases; unmatched junction nucleotides: 4. This chain's CDR3 is CASSVEWTGVYEQYF. CDR3 sequence (DNA): TGTGCCAGCAGCGTAGAATGGACAGGGGTCTACGAGCAGTACTTC.

This clonotype was recorded at least ten times. The J gene is TRBJ2-1, the V gene TRBV20-1; TRBD2 agrees at 10 bases. Germline-derived CDR1 and CDR2 are DFQATT and SNEGSKA (reference sequence). The CDR3 is made up of 15 amino acids. The ends lost 6 bases at V and 1 base at J; junction bases unmatched: 6. DNA for the CDR3: TGCAGTGCCAGTGGAGCGGGGGGGTCCTACAATGAGCAGTTCTTC. This translates into CSASGAGGSYNEQFF.

Many counts were recorded for this clonotype. The J gene is TRBJ2-3, the V gene TRBV14; D is possibly TRBD1 (6 bases). V lost 0 bases to trimming and J lost 5 bases, with 9 bases between them. This CDR3 contains 14 residues. The germline gives CDR1 SGHDN, CDR2 FVKESK. The CDR3 nucleotides read TGTGCCAGCAGCCAAGACGTACAGGGAGATACGCAGTATTTT. Protein sequence: CASSQDVQGDTQYF.

This clonotype has a handful of counts. This sequence joins TRBV12-3 or TRBV12-4 and TRBJ1-2; 7 nucleotides agree with TRBD1. CDR3 length: 13 residues. V shed 6 bases, J shed 2 bases, and the junction held 3 bases outside the gene matches. The CDR3 DNA reads TGTGCCAGCAGCATACAGGGGAACTATGGCTACACCTTC. This encodes CASSIQGNYGYTF.

The rearrangement uses TRBV6-5 and TRBJ2-4, with TRBD2 as a possible D gene (5 bases). The CDR3 totals 13 residues. Trimming removed 6 bases from V and 8 bases from J, with 14 bases in between. The germline V gene has CDR1 MNHEY and CDR2 SVGAGI. The CDR3 spells CASRSAGLDIQYF. The CDR3, as DNA: TGTGCCAGCAGGAGTGCGGGCTTGGACATTCAGTACTTC.

The rearrangement uses TRBV20-1 and TRBJ1-3; no clear D. The CDR3 is 13 amino acids. Germline values: CDR1 DFQATT, CDR2 SNEGSKA (reference sequence). V was pared by 3 bases and J by 7 bases, with 13 bases between. CDR3 bases: TGCAGTGCTAGTAATGGCCCGGGGAACACCATATATTTT. Its protein is CSASNGPGNTIYF.

This clonotype has a handful of counts. V and J are TRBV3-1 and TRBJ1-4; D gene unclear. V lost 2 bases and J lost 8, with 12 bases in between. The CDR3 runs to 14 residues. Germline CDR1 is LGHDT and CDR2 is YNNKEL (reference sequence). The CDR3, as DNA: TGTGCCAGCAGCCAACCACACCTAGGCGAAAAACTGTTTTTT. Translating gives CASSQPHLGEKLFF.

The J gene is TRBJ2-2, the V gene TRBV2, with D maybe TRBD1 (6 bases). Trimming removed 7 bases from V and 4 bases from J, with 16 bases in between. CDR3 length equals 15 residues. CDR1 is SNHLY and CDR2 is FYNNEI in the germline V gene. The CDR3 DNA reads TGTGCCAGCATGCACGAAGGGGGAAGCACCGGGGAGCTGTTTTTT. It specifies CASMHEGGSTGELFF.

There are a few counts of this clonotype. In DNA, the CDR3 is TGTGCCAGCTCACCCCCCGACAGGGAGGCTGAAGCTTTCTTT. It translates to CASSPPDREAEAFF. V gene TRBV18 combines with J gene TRBJ1-1, with TRBD1 matching over 7 bases. CDR1 and CDR2 (germline): KGHSH, LQKENI. The CDR3 sequence is 14 residues long. The ends lost 3 bases at V and 6 bases at J; junction bases unmatched: 7.

This clonotype was found a few times. The J gene is TRBJ1-5, the V gene TRBV6-5; no clear D. Trimming stripped 8 bases from V and 2 bases from J, with 7 bases between. Per germline, CDR1 MNHEY and CDR2 SVGAGI. The CDR3 contains 12 residues. This CDR3 reads CASRRGNQPQHF. In DNA form, the CDR3 reads TGTGCCAGCCGGCGGGGCAATCAGCCCCAGCATTTT.

This clonotype showed up just a few times. The chain couples TRBV6-5 to TRBJ1-2; 7 positions match TRBD1. The junction had 2 bases not matched to a gene; V was cut back by 2 bases and J by 5 bases. The germline V gene has CDR1 MNHEY and CDR2 SVGAGI. This CDR3 contains 13 residues. In nucleotides, the CDR3 is TGTGCCAGCAGTTACCGGACAGGATATGGCTACACCTTC. It yields the protein CASSYRTGYGYTF.

There are a few counts of this clonotype. The chain uses TRBV4-2 and TRBJ2-1; no definite D call. This CDR3 is built from 16 residues. Germline CDR1 is LGHNA and CDR2 is YNFKEQ. Trimming left V 0 bases short and J 8 bases short, with 17 bases between. The CDR3 loop reads CASSQEGHGVIDEQFF. The CDR3 region has the DNA TGTGCCAGCAGCCAAGAGGGTCATGGCGTCATCGATGAGCAGTTCTTC.

There are a few counts of this clonotype. V and J are TRBV20-1 and TRBJ1-6; no definite D call. The CDR3 consists of 13 residues. V was shortened by 3 bases and J by 7 bases, with 10 bases between the two germline ends. The germline gives CDR1 DFQATT, CDR2 SNEGSKA (reference sequence). The CDR3 loop reads CSASGDRNSPLHF. CDR3 coding DNA: TGCAGTGCTAGTGGCGATCGGAATTCACCCCTCCACTTT.

Remarks on this clonotype: One junction end disagrees with the germline gene, perhaps due to a read error. V and J are TRBV28 and TRBJ1-1; TRBD1 aligns across 9 bases. The CDR3 consists of 15 residues. Germline V gene lookup returns CDR1 MDHEN and CDR2 SYDVKM. CDR3 loop: CASSPNRGLKTEAFF. The DNA for the CDR3 is TGTGCCAGCAGTCCAAACAGGGGGCTGAAGACTGAAGCTTTCTTT.

This rearrangement joins TRBV5-6 to TRBJ1-1, with D possibly being TRBD1 (6 bases). Deletions cut 0 bases from V and 10 bases from J, with 10 bases between. The CDR3 spans 12 residues. Germline V gives CDR1 SGHDT, CDR2 YYEEEE. CDR3 loop: CASSLGQDPAFF. The CDR3 coding sequence is TGTGCCAGCAGCTTGGGACAGGACCCAGCTTTCTTT.